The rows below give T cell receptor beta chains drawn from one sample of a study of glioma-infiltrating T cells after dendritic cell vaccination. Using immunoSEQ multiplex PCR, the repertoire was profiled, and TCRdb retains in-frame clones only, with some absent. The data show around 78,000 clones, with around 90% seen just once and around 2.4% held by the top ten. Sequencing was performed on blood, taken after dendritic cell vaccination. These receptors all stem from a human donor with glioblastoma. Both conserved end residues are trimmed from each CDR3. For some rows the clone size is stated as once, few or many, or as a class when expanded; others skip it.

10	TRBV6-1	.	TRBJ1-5	ASSDRYQPQH
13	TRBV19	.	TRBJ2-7	ASSRGHRLTYEQY
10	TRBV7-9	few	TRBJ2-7	ASSIQGYEQY
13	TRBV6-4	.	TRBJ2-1	ASSEVGSSYNEQF
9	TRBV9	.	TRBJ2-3	ASSYTDTQY
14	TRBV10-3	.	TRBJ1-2	AISESSGLLNYGYT
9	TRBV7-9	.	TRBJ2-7	ASSLGPKQY
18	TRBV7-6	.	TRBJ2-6	ASSLGASMGGASGANVLT
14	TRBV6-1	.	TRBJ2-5	ASSEYAGGILVTQY
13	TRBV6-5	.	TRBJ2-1	ASSYSSVRGDEQF
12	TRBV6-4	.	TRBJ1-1	ASSPTGVWTEAF
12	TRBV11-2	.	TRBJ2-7	ASSFGALTGEQY
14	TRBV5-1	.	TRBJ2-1	ASSLTGQVKYNEQF
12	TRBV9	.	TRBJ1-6	ASSVDRLNSPLH
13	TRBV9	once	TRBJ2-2	ASSVLPENTGELF
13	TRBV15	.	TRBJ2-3	ATTGRGPTSGTQY
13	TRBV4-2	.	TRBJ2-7	ASSHGGGRNYEQY
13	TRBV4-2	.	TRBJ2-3	ASSLTQGKADTQY
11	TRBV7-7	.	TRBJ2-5	ASSWTGQETQY
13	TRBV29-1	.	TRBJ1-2	SVGFGGRLIYGYT
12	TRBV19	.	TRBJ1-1	ASSISQTGTEAF
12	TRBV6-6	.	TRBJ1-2	ASSPGQGSYGYT
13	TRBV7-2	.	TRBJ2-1	ASSSGQGTYNEQF
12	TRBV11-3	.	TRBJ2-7	ASSSGGSVYEQY
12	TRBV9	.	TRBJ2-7	ASSVGEFYYEQY
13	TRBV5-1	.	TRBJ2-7	ASSLAGGRSYEQY
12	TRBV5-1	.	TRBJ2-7	ASKPGQGAREQY
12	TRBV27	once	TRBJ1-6	ASSLGHYNSPLH
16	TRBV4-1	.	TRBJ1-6	ASSYDLRYSSYNSPLH
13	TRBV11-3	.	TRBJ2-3	ASSLRLAGVDTQY
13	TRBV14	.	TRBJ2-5	ASSLAGRGQETQY
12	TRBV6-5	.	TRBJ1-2	ASSYSVQGAGYT
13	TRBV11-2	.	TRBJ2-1	ASSLGVAAYNEQF
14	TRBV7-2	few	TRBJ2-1	ASTPQGTGWGGEQF
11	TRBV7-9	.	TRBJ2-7	ASSSRTSSEQY
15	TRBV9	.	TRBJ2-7	ASSGGRLAGADYEQY
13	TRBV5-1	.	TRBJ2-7	ASSLGGTNSYEQY
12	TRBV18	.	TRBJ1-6	ASSRELYNSPLH
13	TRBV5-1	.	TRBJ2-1	ASSYQGSSYNEQF
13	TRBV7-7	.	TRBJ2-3	ASSPKGGEADTQY
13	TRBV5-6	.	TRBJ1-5	ASSLGKVGYQPQH
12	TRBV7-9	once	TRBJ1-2	ASSSGTGMGGYT
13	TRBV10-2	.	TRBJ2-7	ASGIPRGGAYEQY
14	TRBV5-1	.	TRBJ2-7	ASSSTPDGSSYEQY
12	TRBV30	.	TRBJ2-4	AWSGSGLWNIQY
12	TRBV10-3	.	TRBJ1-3	AISEAGPKNTIY
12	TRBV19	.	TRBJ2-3	ASSTTGGADTQY
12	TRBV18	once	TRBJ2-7	ASSPTSGSYEQY
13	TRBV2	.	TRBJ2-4	ASSEAGGNGNIQY
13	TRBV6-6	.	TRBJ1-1	ASSYSGISNAEAF
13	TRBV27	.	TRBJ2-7	ASKPSATTLYEQY
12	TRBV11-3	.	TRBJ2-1	ASSLGQGWNEQF